The sample holds a few counts of the clone carrying this T cell receptor (beta chain). Its matching antigen is unknown. The TCR cDNA carried a universal primer site and UMIs from 5'RACE template switching. TCRdb independently ran MiXCR on the 5' RACE reads; one entry per CDR3 protein. The sample has 200,000 to 250,000 distinct CDR3 sequences; 3.2% are singletons. This sample is part of a study of T cells after yellow fever vaccination. V lost 3 bases and J 7 bases, leaving 19 bases between the germline ends. This CDR3 spans 15 amino acids. The V gene's germline CDR1 is SGHRS and CDR2 YFSETQ. Study results and limitations: The secondary response was weaker but peaked faster, day 5 versus 15. Any FACS-sorted repertoire could hold abundant clonotypes that contaminate it from the bulk population.

The sequence was collected from a man between 18 and 29 years old who received the YFV17D yellow fever vaccine. The source material was CD4+ T cells sorted from PBMCs, sampled 10 days after the yellow fever booster vaccination. The chain is built from TRBV5-1 and TRBJ1-2, with a tentative D call TRBD1 (5 bases). CDR3 sequence: CASSWGEGESAGYTF. Written as DNA, the CDR3 is TGCGCCAGCAGCTGGGGGGAAGGGGAATCCGCTGGCTACACCTTC.